Listed below are T cell receptor beta chains from one sample, sequenced in a study of T-cell reconstitution after alpha-beta-depleted transplantation in children. TCRdb analysed the PCR reads with MiXCR anew, one entry per CDR3 protein. The table lists about 980,000 distinct CDR3 sequences, about 29% of them singletons, with more than 25% in the top ten. The sample consisted of PBMCs, mostly from graft donor cells, taken 360 days after TCRalphabeta/CD19-depleted stem cell transplant. The source is a boy younger than two who had a stem cell transplant for SCID, so the T cells may come from the graft donor. Each CDR3 is given with its conserved first and last residue. The D gene is left open where the match is weak.

v_call	cdr3_length	j_call	d_call	cdr3_aa
TRBV28	19	TRBJ2-1	NA	CASSLRGNGGRASYNEQFF
TRBV7-2	14	TRBJ1-1	NA	CASSLDWGTPEAFF
TRBV12-3/TRBV12-4	16	TRBJ2-2	TRBD1	CASSDPGGLNTGELFF
TRBV29-1	12	TRBJ2-5	NA	CSVDPKRETQYF
TRBV11-2	14	TRBJ2-3	NA	CASSLDRTTDTQYF
TRBV4-1	17	TRBJ2-3	TRBD2	CASSRRASGQTTDTQYF
TRBV18	16	TRBJ2-2	NA	CASSVTGTANTGELFF
TRBV20-1	15	TRBJ2-1	TRBD2	CSARRASGPYNEQFF
TRBV20-1	15	TRBJ2-3	TRBD2	CSATGGGVSTDTQYF
TRBV13	13	TRBJ1-3	NA	CASSFLTGNTIYF
TRBV6-5	14	TRBJ2-7	NA	CASSYDRGSYEQYF
TRBV20-1	14	TRBJ2-5	NA	CSAPPAGRGETQYF
TRBV6-2/TRBV6-3	16	TRBJ1-1	NA	CASSYLGSGPNTEAFF
TRBV4-3	15	TRBJ1-2	NA	CASSQAPGLSFGYTF
TRBV5-1	17	TRBJ2-3	TRBD1	CASSFEGTGRGPDTQYF
TRBV20-1	15	TRBJ2-7	NA	CSARDERTFKYEQYF
TRBV29-1	15	TRBJ2-2	TRBD1	CSALGTATNTGELFF
TRBV7-2	14	TRBJ1-1	NA	CASSAGRQNTEAFF
TRBV3-1	20	TRBJ2-7	TRBD2	CASSQGIPGLAGGLTYEQYF
TRBV27	15	TRBJ2-1	TRBD2	CASSFRAGVYNEQFF
TRBV7-9	14	TRBJ1-2	TRBD1	CASSLAGQGFGYTF
TRBV6-2/TRBV6-3	14	TRBJ2-7	NA	CASSLGWGPREQYF
TRBV6-2/TRBV6-3	16	TRBJ1-1	NA	CASSVTGTGVGTEAFF
TRBV12-3/TRBV12-4	16	TRBJ1-2	TRBD1	CASSATGTGVARGYTF
TRBV27	15	TRBJ2-3	TRBD2	CASTPQRGSTDTQYF
TRBV25-1	12	TRBJ2-5	TRBD2	CASIGGGETQYF
TRBV20-1	15	TRBJ2-3	NA	CSARGSIAGTDTQYF
TRBV20-1	14	TRBJ1-1	NA	CSARRGARDTEAFF
TRBV7-8	16	TRBJ2-2	NA	CASSRDLGASPGELFF
TRBV6-1	13	TRBJ1-2	NA	CASTMGPLYGYTF
TRBV6-2/TRBV6-3	17	TRBJ1-5	NA	CASSYPLWVGGNQPQHF
TRBV28	16	TRBJ2-5	NA	CASSDLGRNSQETQYF
TRBV12-3/TRBV12-4	17	TRBJ1-5	NA	CASSSLGAAPSEQPQHF
TRBV20-1	18	TRBJ2-2	TRBD2	CSARDTSGGGPNTGELFF
TRBV20-1	15	TRBJ1-1	NA	CSAKRDFWNDTEAFF
TRBV7-9	16	TRBJ1-1	NA	CASSIRTPKMNTEAFF
TRBV2	17	TRBJ2-3	NA	CASSEALSRGTTDTQYF
TRBV10-3	16	TRBJ1-6	NA	CAISESVGTGNSPLHF
TRBV9	14	TRBJ2-2	NA	CASSVHSNTGELFF
TRBV11-2	19	TRBJ2-1	NA	CASTLSRLRWGALNNEQFF
TRBV10-3	13	TRBJ1-5	NA	CAISSWGRQPQHF
TRBV20-1	16	TRBJ2-1	NA	CSARDIRVGSYNEQFF
TRBV4-1	18	TRBJ2-1	TRBD2	CASSQAGTSGALYNEQFF